This T cell receptor (beta chain) was observed in a study of cytomegalovirus exposure and HLA in healthy donors. A word on this clone: Antigen: not known.

The study, taken as a whole, reports: Cytomegalovirus association was listed for 150 to 200 TCR beta chains.

Assay: immunoSEQ multiplex PCR; the TCRdb copy retains only in-frame clones and omits some. The sample consists of 100,000 to 150,000 clones, 80% to 90% of them appearing once. The source of this sequence is a woman under 30 in good health and CMV-seronegative. The sample comprised PBMCs.

As DNA, the CDR3 is TGTGCCAGCAGTGTCGGGAAGGGCAGAACTTACCAAGAGACCCAGTACTTC. Amino acid sequence: CASSVGKGRTYQETQYF. The rearrangement uses TRBV2 and TRBJ2-5; weak D call: TRBD2 (5 bases). This CDR3 spans 17 amino acids. Germline V gene data show CDR1 as SNHLY and CDR2 as FYNNEI. Trimming removed 4 bases at V and 0 bases at J, with 18 bases between.